The following is a T cell receptor (beta chain) sequence with its context. No antigen is known for it. These data belong to a study of shared clonotypes between healthy human individuals. Findings of the study overall: The sampled material consisted only of blood, and tissue repertoires are likely to differ.

Germline CDR1 and CDR2: GTSNPN and SVGIG (reference sequence). V was trimmed by 0 bases and J by 7 bases, leaving 6 bases between them. The CDR3 is 12 residues long. This was a deep-level run. The data were produced by immunoSEQ multiplex PCR, yet TCRdb's version contains in-frame clones alone and is incomplete. The data show fewer than 850,000 clones, around 90% seen once. Source material: memory CD8+ T cells from PBMCs. The subset denotes: CD45RO+ cells pooled with CCR7-negative TemRA cells. The clonotype was recovered from a young man in good health. Some clones in this sample may be carry-over from other donors' samples. This chain uses TRBV30 with TRBJ2-2; D remains unclear. The DNA of the CDR3 is TGTGCCTGGAGTGTTTGGGGCGGGGAGCTGTTTTTT. This codes for CAWSVWGGELFF. Complete variable domain (other parts from reference TRBV30 and TRBJ2-2): SQTIHQWPATLVQPVGSPLSLECTVEGTSNPNLYWYRQAAGRGLQLLFYSVGIGQISSEVPQNLSASRPQDRQFILSSKKLLLSDSGFYLCAWSVWGGELFFGEGSRLTVL.